The clone carrying this T cell receptor (beta chain) appeared many times. Its antigen is currently unknown. This specimen comes from a study of human T cells and chemical hapten exposure. Study-wide results and caveats: Patch test score showed a positive correlation with PT1 expanded TCR counts. Alopecia affected the donors, so their immune response may differ from healthy people's.

Deletions cut 4 bases from V and 7 bases from J, with 5 bases between. There are 12 residues in the CDR3. CDR1 and CDR2 from the germline V gene are SEHNR and FQNEAQ (reference sequence). Specified time point: patch test 2, 6 weeks after DPC sensitization. Treatment of the sample: therapeutic diphenylcyclopropenone sensitization with weekly scalp DPC. Total RNA extraction was carried out from unfractionated whole blood. TCRdb itself ran the RACE reads through MiXCR, one entry per CDR3 protein. There are some 84,000 distinct CDR3 sequences in the sample; about 10% occur only once, and around 5% lies in the top ten.

The rearrangement uses TRBV7-9 and TRBJ1-6; D unresolved. The input for sequencing was whole blood, taken in connection with sensitization to the hapten diphenylcyclopropenone (DPC). This receptor was obtained from a woman between 50 and 59 years old with alopecia areata. Some clones in this sample may be carry-over from other donors' samples. DNA of the CDR3: TGTGCCAGCAGCTACACCAATTCACCCCTCCACTTT. It codes for CASSYTNSPLHF.